This TCR beta chain is drawn from a study of T cells in Graves' hyperthyroidism and ophthalmopathy. Study background: Peripheral blood samples were taken at initial diagnosis, prior to any treatment. Study-level findings and limits: Before onset, by a median of around six months, the model predicted ophthalmopathy. A model using 13 V-J features told ophthalmopathy apart from stable hyperthyroidism.

Amplification targeted TCR beta CDR3 regions from RNA transcripts. The HTBI primer set drove a first-round RT-PCR of the TCR CDR3. TCRdb processed the multiplex PCR reads anew with MiXCR; each CDR3 protein has one entry. The repertoire holds more than 500,000 distinct CDR3 sequences, with around 16% as singletons. The germline V gene encodes CDR1 SQVTM and CDR2 ANQGSEA. This CDR3 is 15 amino acids long. V gave up 0 bases and J gave up 0 bases; unmatched junction bases: 3. This clonotype was detected only a few times. The antigen is not known. This chain links TRBV29-1 with TRBJ2-7, with 9 bases that match TRBD1. Sequenced sample: blood. This receptor was obtained from a woman aged 25-40 years with Graves' ophthalmopathy. The chain's CDR3 is CSVEDNRGRSYEQYF. The CDR3 DNA follows: TGCAGCGTTGAAGATAACAGGGGGCGCTCCTACGAGCAGTACTTC.